This T cell receptor beta chain was sequenced during a study of OX40 agonist ivuxolimab in advanced cancers. Study at large: Anti-PD-1, anti-PD-L1 or anti-CTLA-4 therapy given earlier was allowed, and approximately 40% had some.

Repertoires were generated with immunoSEQ multiplex PCR, while TCRdb's copy carries only in-frame clones and drops some. The data show about 70,000 clones, roughly 88% seen once. The CDR3 runs 14 residues. Germline lookup yields CDR1 SGHRS and CDR2 YFSETQ. V was clipped by 2 bases and J by 5 bases, with 10 bases between them. The chain has TRBV5-1 and TRBJ2-2; D is ambiguous. The sample was CD4+ or CD8+ T cells sorted from blood, taken in a trial of the OX40 agonist ivuxolimab. This TCR was recovered from an adult with an advanced solid tumor such as melanoma, head and neck, liver or kidney cancer. The CDR3: CASSFGTSTGELFF. CDR3 nucleotides: TGCGCCAGCAGCTTTGGAACGTCTACCGGGGAGCTGTTTTTT.